One TCR beta chain is described in this entry. Using immunoSEQ multiplex PCR, the repertoire was profiled, and TCRdb retains in-frame clones only, with some absent. The data show about 480,000 clones, roughly 79% seen once. The sample belongs to a study of shared clonotypes between healthy human individuals. Germline V gene data show CDR1 as SGHTA and CDR2 as FQGTGA. The CDR3 runs 15 residues. Trimming cost V 5 bases and J 6 bases, with 16 bases left between them. Extraction of genomic DNA in unsorted samples used approximately 100 million PBMCs. V is TRBV7-3 and J is TRBJ2-2, with a weak D call TRBD1 (7 bases). The TCR comes from a middle-aged woman in good health. Some clones in this sample may be carry-over from other donors' samples. Sequenced: PBMCs. The CDR3 is CASSPAGGPAGELFF. Written as DNA, the CDR3 is TGTGCCAGCAGCCCCGCAGGGGGGCCGGCCGGGGAGCTGTTTTTT.